This entry features one T cell receptor beta chain sequence. The antigen is not known. The CDR3 covers 12 residues. The V gene end was trimmed by 6 bases and the J gene end by 12 bases; junction bases not matched to a gene: 10. In germline, CDR1 is SNHLY, CDR2 FYNNEI. The data were taken from a study of identical twins. Study conclusions and caveats: The study found weaker excess twin sharing in beta out-of-frame sequences. Analyses based on zero insertions could be partly confounded by invariant MAIT and iNKT cells.

TCRdb reprocessed the 5' RACE reads via MiXCR and lists one record per CDR3 protein. The repertoire consists of 450,000 to 650,000 distinct CDR3 sequences, with about 15% occurring once and the leading ten covering 0.44%. These data were also filed under a second study, of yellow fever vaccine responses in identical twins.

The V gene is TRBV2, the J gene TRBJ2-7, with 8 bases that match TRBD1. Sequenced material: CD4+ T cells sorted from blood. This TCR came from a woman aged 18 to 35 in good health. The CDR3 sequence: CASSDQGQARYF. DNA of the CDR3: TGTGCCAGCAGCGACCAGGGACAGGCTCGGTACTTC.